This T cell receptor (beta chain) was recovered during a study of PD-L1 blockade in urothelial cancer. Measured with immunoSEQ multiplex PCR; TCRdb has only the in-frame clones, and not every one. The sample lists 100,000 or so clones; about 90% were seen once. Trimming at V came to 1 base and at J to 4 bases, leaving 2 bases not matched to a gene. The V gene's germline CDR1 is SGHVS and CDR2 FQNEAQ. This CDR3 is built from 15 residues. This clone has only one observation. The input for sequencing was PBMCs, taken around atezolizumab (anti-PD-L1) treatment. The chain combines TRBV7-8 with TRBJ2-1; 9 bases are shared with TRBD2. This TCR derives from a woman over 75 with urothelial cancer. The CDR3 DNA follows: TGTGCCAGCAGCTTAGACAGCGGGGGGTACAATGAGCAGTTCTTC. Amino acids: CASSLDSGGYNEQFF. The variable domain in full, completed from reference TRBV7-8 and TRBJ2-1, reads GAGVSQSPRYKVAKRGQDVALRCDPISGHVSLFWYQQALGQGPEFLTYFQNEAQLDKSGLPSDRFFAERPEGSVSTLKIQRTQQEDSAVYLCASSLDSGGYNEQFFGPGTRLTVL.